These 20 T cell receptor beta chains originate from one sample sequenced in a study of cytomegalovirus exposure and HLA in healthy donors (dated by TCRdb to the late 2010s). The library was obtained by the immunoSEQ multiplex PCR assay. The multiplex PCR relied on a mix of 60 forward primers for TCR Vbeta segments and 13 reverse primers for TCR Jbeta segments. Entries here come from immuneACCESS through TCRdb and include only in-frame sequences with V and J called. Some clones fail to appear in such tables; in the studies checked, an unresolved V gene covers under half of the shortfall, and the cause of the remainder is unknown. In this sample the table shows 90,000 to 95,000 clones, around 76% of which occur a single time. Around 0.53% of the sample rests with the top ten. The sample was PBMCs. The receptor source for this set is a man aged 25-45 years in good health and CMV-seronegative.

V usage is TRBV29-1 and J usage is TRBJ1-3; a weak D match, TRBD1 (6 bases). Trimming left V 5 bases short and J 6 bases short, with 11 bases between. This CDR3 region has 12 residues. Germline assignment: CDR1 SQVTM and CDR2 ANQGSEA. CDR3 residues: CSVMPGENTIYF. DNA for the CDR3: TGCAGCGTTATGCCAGGGGAAAACACCATATATTTT.

This clone occurred once. The chain has TRBV11-3 and TRBJ1-5, with 7 bases matching TRBD1. V shed 5 bases, J shed 0 bases, and the junction held 13 bases outside the gene matches. Per the germline V gene, CDR1 is SGHNT and CDR2 is YENEEA. The CDR3 totals 18 residues. The CDR3: CASSRGDSTQFSNQPQHF. Here the CDR3 DNA reads TGTGCCAGCAGCCGAGGGGACAGCACCCAATTTAGCAATCAGCCCCAGCATTTT. The whole variable domain, filled in from reference TRBV11-3 and TRBJ1-5, reads EAGVVQSPRYKIIEKKQPVAFWCNPISGHNTLYWYLQNLGQGPELLIRYENEEAVDDSQLPKDRFSAERLKGVDSTLKIQPAELGDSAVYLCASSRGDSTQFSNQPQHFGDGTRLSIL.

The chain employs TRBV18 and TRBJ2-2; D is unresolved. Germline-derived CDR1 and CDR2 are KGHSH and LQKENI. The CDR3 loop spans 13 amino acids. V was pared by 3 bases and J by 6 bases, with 8 bases between. The CDR3 loop reads CASSPQVAGELFF. The CDR3 DNA follows: TGTGCCAGCTCACCCCAGGTTGCCGGGGAGCTGTTTTTT.

The rearrangement joins TRBV2 to TRBJ2-2; D may be TRBD2 (7 bases). The V and J ends lost 7 bases and 1 base respectively, with 13 bases between them. The CDR3 spans 15 residues. Germline CDR1 and CDR2: SNHLY and FYNNEI. The CDR3 loop is CASKRGRENTGELFF. DNA for the CDR3: TGTGCCAGCAAAAGGGGGAGGGAGAACACCGGGGAGCTGTTTTTT.

On this clone itself: One end of the junction fails to match germline, which may point to a read error. The genes are TRBV6-1 and TRBJ1-4; D gene unclear. This CDR3 has 14 amino acids. CDR1 is MNHNS, CDR2 SASEGT, per germline. The CDR3 bases are TGTGCCGGCAGTGTGGCCTTTCTTAATGAAAAACTGTTTTTT. It encodes CAGSVAFLNEKLFF.

The genes are TRBV9 and TRBJ1-6, with D perhaps TRBD1 (6 bases). This CDR3 has 15 amino acids. The V end lost 0 bases, the J end lost 9 bases, and 13 bases lay between the germline ends. The germline V gene has CDR1 SGDLS and CDR2 YYNGEE. The CDR3 DNA follows: TGTGCCAGCAGCGTAGATCCGGACAGCAGTTCACCCCTCCACTTT. Translating it yields CASSVDPDSSSPLHF.

This chain connects TRBV5-6 to TRBJ1-2; no reliable D call. The V gene's germline CDR1 is SGHDT and CDR2 YYEEEE. CDR3 length equals 15 residues. V lost 0 bases and J lost 7, with 16 bases in between. Written as DNA, the CDR3 is TGTGCCAGCAGCTTGGATTCCGGGGTTCCGGGTGGCTACACCTTC. Its translation is CASSLDSGVPGGYTF. Based on the CDR3 plus reference TRBV5-6 and TRBJ1-2, the full variable domain is DAGVTQSPTHLIKTRGQQVTLRCSPKSGHDTVSWYQQALGQGPQFIFQYYEEEERQRGNFPDRFSGHQFPNYSSELNVNALLLGDSALYLCASSLDSGVPGGYTFGSGTRLTVV.

This rearrangement joins TRBV5-4 to TRBJ2-2; 10 bases align to TRBD2. This CDR3 spans 15 amino acids. Germline V lookup: CDR1 SGHNT, CDR2 YYREEE (reference sequence). J gave up 4 bases and V 4 bases, and 4 bases lay outside the gene matches. In nucleotides, the CDR3 is TGTGCCAGCAGCACTAAGCGGGGGGGCACCGGGGAGCTGTTTTTT. It specifies CASSTKRGGTGELFF. Full variable domain (remainder filled in from reference TRBV5-4 and TRBJ2-2): ETGVTQSPTHLIKTRGQQVTLRCSSQSGHNTVSWYQQALGQGPQFIFQYYREEENGRGNFPPRFSGLQFPNYSSELNVNALELDDSALYLCASSTKRGGTGELFFGEGSRLTVL.

This clone has a single count. The chain links TRBV7-2 to TRBJ1-2; 7 nucleotides align to TRBD1. The CDR3 runs 16 residues. The V segment lost 5 bases and the J segment 7 bases; nucleotides outside the gene matches: 16. Germline-derived CDR1 and CDR2 are SGHTA and FQGNSA. CDR3 in amino acids: CASSGWTGPGLRGYTF. CDR3 in DNA: TGTGCCAGCAGCGGCTGGACAGGCCCCGGGTTGCGTGGCTACACCTTC.

The gene calls are TRBV19 and TRBJ2-7; D might be TRBD2 (5 bases). This CDR3 contains 14 residues. Deletions cut 5 bases from V and 6 bases from J, with 17 bases between. Germline V gene sequence: CDR1 LNHDA, CDR2 SQIVND (reference sequence). CDR3 bases: TGTGCCAGTAGTTATACGGGAATTACGGCCGAGCAGTACTTC. As protein: CASSYTGITAEQYF.

This chain connects TRBV10-3 to TRBJ2-3, with TRBD2 matching 10 bases. The CDR3 loop spans 14 amino acids. V trimming: 10 bases; J trimming: 2 bases; junction bases outside the gene matches: 6. Germline V gene data show CDR1 as ENHRY and CDR2 as SYGVKD. CDR3 protein: CATRTSGNTDTQYF. Here the CDR3 DNA reads TGTGCCACTCGGACTAGCGGAAACACAGATACGCAGTATTTT.

The J gene is TRBJ1-1, the V gene TRBV9; no firm D call. Germline V gives CDR1 SGDLS, CDR2 YYNGEE. The CDR3 is 14 amino acids. V gave up 4 bases and J gave up 1 base, with 11 bases separating them. In DNA, the CDR3 is TGTGCCAGCAGCCCTCAAGCGTCGAACACTGAAGCTTTCTTT. Translating gives CASSPQASNTEAFF. The variable domain in full, completed from reference TRBV9 and TRBJ1-1, reads DSGVTQTPKHLITATGQRVTLRCSPRSGDLSVYWYQQSLDQGLQFLIQYYNGEERAKGNILERFSAQQFPDLHSELNLSSLELGDSALYFCASSPQASNTEAFFGQGTRLTVV.

The V call is TRBV18, the J call TRBJ1-3; D is unresolved. V dropped 6 bases and J dropped 2 bases, with 14 bases sitting between them. Germline-derived CDR1 and CDR2 are KGHSH and LQKENI. The CDR3 loop spans 15 amino acids. CDR3 nucleotide sequence: TGTGCCAGCTCCCCCGCCCGCGCCCCTGGAAACACCATATATTTT. This sequence encodes CASSPARAPGNTIYF.

This clone has just a few counts. This chain links TRBV6-5 with TRBJ1-1, with no clear D. The germline V gene has CDR1 MNHEY and CDR2 SVGAGI. CDR3 length equals 15 residues. V gave up 0 bases and J gave up 0 bases, with 8 bases separating them. The CDR3 here is CASSYSQFMNTEAFF. In DNA, the CDR3 is TGTGCCAGCAGTTACTCCCAGTTTATGAACACTGAAGCTTTCTTT.

This chain links TRBV10-3 with TRBJ2-3; D gene unclear. Trimming stripped 2 bases from V and 1 base from J, with 4 bases between. Germline assignment: CDR1 ENHRY and CDR2 SYGVKD. This CDR3 spans 13 amino acids. The CDR3 here is CAISEAGTDTQYF. In nucleotides, the CDR3 is TGTGCCATCAGTGAGGCAGGCACAGATACGCAGTATTTT.

The chain joins TRBV7-2 to TRBJ1-5, with 8 bases lining up with TRBD1. The CDR3 length is 16 residues. CDR1 and CDR2 from the germline V gene are SGHTA and FQGNSA. Losses at the gene ends were 2 bases for V and 4 bases for J; bases not matched to a gene: 7. The CDR3 region is CASSLSQQGVNQPQHF. In DNA form, the CDR3 reads TGTGCCAGCAGCTTATCCCAACAGGGGGTGAATCAGCCCCAGCATTTT.

This clone was observed a handful of times. The chain is built from TRBV4-2 and TRBJ1-4; 10 positions agree with TRBD1. The CDR3 is 14 residues long. Looked up from germline, CDR1 is LGHNA and CDR2 is YNFKEQ. Losses at the gene ends were 3 bases for V and 7 bases for J; bases not matched to a gene: 2. CDR3: CASSQTGGGEKLFF. The DNA of the CDR3 is TGTGCCAGCAGCCAGACAGGGGGCGGTGAAAAACTGTTTTTT.

This chain uses TRBV27 with TRBJ1-2; possibly TRBD1 for D (6 bases). V dropped 2 bases and J dropped 6 bases, with 16 bases sitting between them. The germline V gene has CDR1 MNHEY and CDR2 SMNVEV (reference sequence). The CDR3 sequence is 15 residues long. The chain's CDR3 is CASSLGWGRVDGYTF. DNA for the CDR3: TGTGCCAGCAGTTTAGGGTGGGGGCGCGTTGATGGCTACACCTTC.

This chain links TRBV7-9 with TRBJ1-2; possibly TRBD1 for D (5 bases). Deletions cut 3 bases from V and 2 bases from J, with 19 bases between. Germline values: CDR1 SEHNR, CDR2 FQNEAQ (reference sequence). This CDR3 spans 17 amino acids. CDR3 protein: CASSFTLGQGINYGYTF. Written as DNA, the CDR3 is TGTGCCAGCAGCTTTACTTTGGGCCAGGGTATAAACTATGGCTACACCTTC. Full variable domain (rest looked up from reference TRBV7-9 and TRBJ1-2): DTGVSQNPRHKITKRGQNVTFRCDPISEHNRLYWYRQTLGQGPEFLTYFQNEAQLEKSRLLSDRFSAERPKGSFSTLEIQRTEQGDSAMYLCASSFTLGQGINYGYTFGSGTRLTVV.

CDR3 sequence: CASSLMGRGSGELFF. In DNA form, the CDR3 reads TGTGCCAGTAGTCTGATGGGCAGGGGGTCCGGGGAGCTGTTTTTT. The V and J genes are TRBV19 and TRBJ2-2; 7 bases are a match to TRBD1. J lost 6 bases, V lost 5 bases, and 9 bases had no gene match. CDR3 length: 15 residues. Germline V gene sequence: CDR1 LNHDA, CDR2 SQIVND (reference sequence).